One sample yielded the 8 T cell receptor beta chains listed below, sequenced in a study of OX40 agonist ivuxolimab in advanced cancers. Assay used: immunoSEQ multiplex PCR; TCRdb lists only in-frame clones, some missing. The profile covers roughly 62,000 clones, with roughly 88% appearing a single time and roughly 2.4% taken by the ten largest. This material consisted of CD4+ or CD8+ T cells sorted from blood, taken in a trial of the OX40 agonist ivuxolimab. The receptors come from an adult with an advanced solid tumor such as melanoma, head and neck, liver or kidney cancer.

As to this clone: Mismatch with germline at one junction end may stem from a read error. The J gene is TRBJ2-1, the V gene TRBV11-1, with TRBD2 as a possible D gene (6 bases). Looked up from germline, CDR1 is SGHAT and CDR2 is FQDESV (reference sequence). This CDR3 comprises 14 residues. The CDR3 here is CASGLEGRVDEQFF. CDR3 in DNA: TGTGCCAGCGGCTTGGAGGGGCGAGTCGATGAGCAGTTCTTC.

The rearrangement links TRBV9 to TRBJ2-3, with TRBD2 identical over 12 bases. Looked up from germline, CDR1 is SGDLS and CDR2 is YYNGEE. Trimming cost V 3 bases and J 0 bases; bases outside gene matches: 8. This CDR3 contains 18 residues. CDR3 coding DNA: TGTGCCAGCAGCGCTACTAGCGGGGGGATGACTAGCACAGATACGCAGTATTTT. This codes for CASSATSGGMTSTDTQYF.

The rearrangement joins TRBV6-1 to TRBJ1-2; TRBD1 might be the D (6 bases). The CDR3 sequence is 12 residues long. The germline V gene has CDR1 MNHNS and CDR2 SASEGT. The V end was cut by 5 bases, the J end by 8 bases, with 12 bases between. In nucleotides, the CDR3 is TGTGCCAGCAGTAACCTACAGGGCGGCTACACCTTC. It is translated as CASSNLQGGYTF.

The rearrangement joins TRBV6-6 to TRBJ1-3; D uncertain. The germline CDR1 and CDR2 sequences are MNHNY and SVGAGI (reference sequence). The CDR3 has 12 residues. V was cut by 4 bases and J by 8 bases, with 9 bases left in between. The CDR3 DNA sequence: TGTGCCAGCAGTTCGTCCAGCCACACCATATATTTT. Translation gives CASSSSSHTIYF.

This clone has only one observation. J is TRBJ1-5 and V is TRBV4-2; a weak D match, TRBD1 (6 bases). Germline CDR1 reads LGHNA; CDR2 reads YNFKEQ. The CDR3 extends over 14 amino acids. V lost 6 bases, J lost 3 bases, and 12 bases lay in between. CDR3 coding DNA: TGTGCCAGCAGAAACGGACAGAACAATCAGCCCCAGCATTTT. This encodes CASRNGQNNQPQHF.

The chain uses TRBV9 and TRBJ2-2; no definite D call. CDR1 is SGDLS, CDR2 YYNGEE, per germline. The CDR3 runs 15 residues. Trimming took 3 bases from V and 1 from J, leaving 10 bases between them. The chain's CDR3 is CASSGMAGNTGELFF. The CDR3 coding sequence is TGTGCCAGCAGCGGGATGGCAGGGAACACCGGGGAGCTGTTTTTT.

The gene calls are TRBV5-4 and TRBJ2-5, with a tentative D call TRBD1 (7 bases). This CDR3 contains 18 residues. Germline loops: CDR1 SGHNT, CDR2 YYREEE (reference sequence). The V and J ends lost 2 bases and 5 bases respectively, with 25 bases between them. Here the CDR3 DNA reads TGTGCCAGCAGCTTTCCCCGGGGGCCGGGACAGCCTCCGGAGACCCAGTACTTC. Translating it yields CASSFPRGPGQPPETQYF.

J is TRBJ1-1 and V is TRBV28, with 7 bases identical to TRBD1. The J segment lost 6 bases and the V segment lost 5 bases, leaving 12 bases of the junction unmatched. In germline, CDR1 is MDHEN, CDR2 SYDVKM. The CDR3 contains 15 residues. Here the CDR3 DNA reads TGTGCCAGCAGTCCCTCGGACAGGTCTTGGGCTGAAGCTTTCTTT. It specifies CASSPSDRSWAEAFF.